These 10 T cell receptor beta chains came from one sample sequenced in a study of shared clonotypes between healthy human individuals. Profiling relied on immunoSEQ multiplex PCR, and the TCRdb table lists in-frame clones only, not all of them. The data contain approximately 1.5 million clones, about 98.5% of them singletons. Sequencing was carried out using naive CD4+ T cells sorted from blood. Subset here: CD45RA+ positively selected. The source of these receptors is a man in his thirties or forties in good health.

The chain carries TRBV11-2 and TRBJ2-5; D assignment may be TRBD1 or TRBD2 (5 bases each). Germline assignment: CDR1 SGHAT and CDR2 FQNNGV. V lost 0 bases, J lost 5 bases, and 7 bases lay in between. This CDR3 has 13 amino acids. The CDR3 region has the DNA TGTGCCAGCAGCTTAGAGGGGACGGAGACCCAGTACTTC. Amino acid sequence: CASSLEGTETQYF.

This clone was picked up a small number of times. In the same sample, other DNA sequences code for this CDR3. The chain carries TRBV10-3 and TRBJ2-7, with unresolved D. V dropped 0 bases and J dropped 2 bases, with 2 bases sitting between them. Germline CDR1 is ENHRY and CDR2 is SYGVKD. This CDR3 is 12 amino acids long. CDR3 coding DNA: TGTGCCATCAGTGAGTCGACCTACGAGCAGTACTTC. Translation: CAISESTYEQYF.

Details on this clone: This same CDR3 is encoded by further DNA sequences in the sample. V usage is TRBV7-9 and J usage is TRBJ2-7, with D possibly matching TRBD2 (5 bases). CDR3 size: 14 residues. Trimming stripped 5 bases from V and 3 bases from J, with 14 bases between. The germline V gene has CDR1 SEHNR and CDR2 FQNEAQ (reference sequence). The CDR3 loop is CASSLSVGYYEQYF. The CDR3 DNA reads TGTGCCAGCAGCCTTAGCGTAGGATACTACGAGCAGTACTTC.

The chain recombines TRBV5-1 with TRBJ2-7; D remains ambiguous. The CDR3 extends over 14 amino acids. Trimming took 4 bases from V and 1 from J, leaving 12 bases between them. From germline, CDR1 is SGHRS and CDR2 YFSETQ. CDR3 sequence reads: CASSAHGSSYEQYF. The CDR3 DNA reads TGCGCCAGCAGCGCACACGGGTCTTCCTACGAGCAGTACTTC.

The chain combines TRBV6-6 with TRBJ2-7; D might be TRBD1 or TRBD2, each matching 7 bases. V dropped 0 bases and J dropped 3 bases, with 15 bases sitting between them. This CDR3 contains 16 residues. CDR1 and CDR2 from the germline V gene are MNHNY and SVGAGI (reference sequence). The DNA for the CDR3 is TGTGCCAGCAGTTACTCCGTCACAGGGGAGGGCTACGAGCAGTACTTC. This translates into CASSYSVTGEGYEQYF.

This chain connects TRBV5-1 to TRBJ1-1; 8 positions agree with TRBD1. The germline V gene encodes CDR1 SGHRS and CDR2 YFSETQ. J was trimmed by 7 bases and V by 4 bases; bases with no gene match: 9. The CDR3 sequence is 14 residues long. CDR3 protein: CASSPGGVGVEAFF. The CDR3 coding sequence is TGCGCCAGCAGCCCAGGGGGCGTGGGAGTTGAAGCTTTCTTT.

The chain recombines TRBV29-1 with TRBJ2-1, with D possibly TRBD2 on 6 matching bases. The CDR3 loop spans 11 amino acids. Germline CDR1 reads SQVTM; CDR2 reads ANQGSEA. Deletions cut 3 bases from V and 9 bases from J, with 9 bases between. The CDR3 DNA reads TGCAGCGTTGATCGGGGGACTGAGCAGTTCTTC. Its translation: CSVDRGTEQFF.

This chain connects TRBV12-5 to TRBJ2-3; D unclear. Germline loops: CDR1 LGHNT, CDR2 FRNRAP. This CDR3 spans 15 amino acids. V was trimmed by 7 bases and J by 7 bases, leaving 21 bases between them. The CDR3 nucleotides read TGTGCTAGTGCCTCGGACCTCGGGCTAGGGAATACGCAGTATTTT. It is translated as CASASDLGLGNTQYF.

V and J are TRBV29-1 and TRBJ2-7; 9 bases map to TRBD2. Germline trimming cut 4 bases from V and 3 bases from J; bases unmatched to any gene: 19. The length of the CDR3 is 18 residues. The germline CDR1 and CDR2 sequences are SQVTM and ANQGSEA. This chain's CDR3 is CSVGWYREGSGRRYEQYF. In DNA, the CDR3 is TGCAGCGTTGGCTGGTACAGGGAAGGTAGCGGGAGACGCTACGAGCAGTACTTC.

The chain is built from TRBV10-3 and TRBJ1-2; the D is unclear. Trimming shortened V by 0 bases and J by 9 bases, and 14 bases separated the two germline ends. The CDR3 extends over 14 amino acids. Germline CDR1 and CDR2: ENHRY and SYGVKD. CDR3 DNA sequence: TGTGCCATCAGTGAGTCGGAGGGCCCCAACAGCTACACCTTC. This encodes CAISESEGPNSYTF.